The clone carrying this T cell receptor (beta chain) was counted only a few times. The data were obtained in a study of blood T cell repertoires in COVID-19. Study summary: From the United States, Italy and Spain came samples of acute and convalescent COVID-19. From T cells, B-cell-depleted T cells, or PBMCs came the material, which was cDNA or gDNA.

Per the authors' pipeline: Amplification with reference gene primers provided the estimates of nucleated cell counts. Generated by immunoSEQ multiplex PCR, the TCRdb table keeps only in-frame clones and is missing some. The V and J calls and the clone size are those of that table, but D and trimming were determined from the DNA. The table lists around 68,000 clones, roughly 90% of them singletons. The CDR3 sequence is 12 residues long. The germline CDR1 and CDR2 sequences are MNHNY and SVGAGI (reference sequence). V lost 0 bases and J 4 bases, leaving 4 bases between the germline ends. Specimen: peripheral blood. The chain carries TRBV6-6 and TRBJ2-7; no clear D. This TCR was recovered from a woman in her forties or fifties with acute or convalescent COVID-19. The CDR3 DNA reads TGTGCCAGCAGTTACTCCGCGTACGAGCAGTACTTC. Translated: CASSYSAYEQYF.